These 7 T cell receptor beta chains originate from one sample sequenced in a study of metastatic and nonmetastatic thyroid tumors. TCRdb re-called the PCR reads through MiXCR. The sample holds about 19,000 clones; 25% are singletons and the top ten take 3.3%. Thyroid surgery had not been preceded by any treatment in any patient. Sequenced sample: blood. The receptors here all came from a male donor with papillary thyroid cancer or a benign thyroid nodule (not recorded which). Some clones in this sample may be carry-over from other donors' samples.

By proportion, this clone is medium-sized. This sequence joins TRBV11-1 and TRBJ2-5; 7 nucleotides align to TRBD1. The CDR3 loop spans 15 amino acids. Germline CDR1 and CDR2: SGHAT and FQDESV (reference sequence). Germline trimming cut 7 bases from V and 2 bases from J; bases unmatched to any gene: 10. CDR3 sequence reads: CASTSLQGLQETQYF. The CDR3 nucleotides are TGTGCCAGCACCTCACTACAGGGGTTACAAGAGACCCAGTACTTC.

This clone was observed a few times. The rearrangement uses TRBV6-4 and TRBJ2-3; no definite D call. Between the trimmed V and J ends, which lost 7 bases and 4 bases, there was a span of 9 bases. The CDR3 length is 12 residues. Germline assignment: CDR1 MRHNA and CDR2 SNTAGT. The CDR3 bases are TGTGCCAGCATGTACAGTTCAGATACGCAGTATTTT. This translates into CASMYSSDTQYF.

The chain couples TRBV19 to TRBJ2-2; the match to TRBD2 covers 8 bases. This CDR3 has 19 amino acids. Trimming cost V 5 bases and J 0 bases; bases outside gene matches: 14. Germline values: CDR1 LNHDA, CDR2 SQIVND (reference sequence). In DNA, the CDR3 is TGTGCCAGTAGTCCCTCCGGGGGGGTAAGCGTTACGAACACCGGGGAGCTGTTTTTT. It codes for CASSPSGGVSVTNTGELFF.

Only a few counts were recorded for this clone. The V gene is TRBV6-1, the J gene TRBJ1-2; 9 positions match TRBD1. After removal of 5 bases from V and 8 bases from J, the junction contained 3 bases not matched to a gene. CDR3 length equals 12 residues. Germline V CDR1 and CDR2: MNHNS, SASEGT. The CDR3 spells CASSLGTGGYTF. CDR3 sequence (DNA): TGTGCCAGCAGTCTCGGGACAGGGGGCTACACCTTC.

In nucleotides, the CDR3 is TGTGCCAGCAGCCGGGGGGCTAACACAGATACGCAGTATTTT. Amino acid sequence: CASSRGANTDTQYF. This chain joins TRBV7-2 and TRBJ2-3; D might be TRBD2 (7 bases). Deletions cut 5 bases from V and 2 bases from J, with 11 bases between. Germline CDR1 and CDR2: SGHTA and FQGNSA. This CDR3 has 14 residues. Using reference TRBV7-2 and TRBJ2-3 for the parts outside the CDR3, the full variable domain is GAGVSQSPSNKVTEKGKDVELRCDPISGHTALYWYRQSLGQGLEFLIYFQGNSAPDKSGLPSDRFSAERTGGSVSTLTIQRTQQEDSAVYLCASSRGANTDTQYFGPGTRLTVL.

CDR3 region: CATSDDNEQYF. In nucleotides, the CDR3 is TGTGCCACCAGTGATGATAACGAGCAGTACTTC. V usage is TRBV24-1 and J usage is TRBJ2-7, with no clear D. Germline V gene lookup returns CDR1 KGHDR and CDR2 SFDVKD. The germline V and J ends were trimmed by 3 bases and 5 bases, with 4 bases remaining between them. The CDR3 sequence is 11 residues long.

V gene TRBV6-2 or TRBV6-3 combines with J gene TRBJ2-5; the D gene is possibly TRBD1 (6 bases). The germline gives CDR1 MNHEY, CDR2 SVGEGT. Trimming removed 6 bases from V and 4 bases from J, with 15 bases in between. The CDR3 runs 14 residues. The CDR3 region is CASSHRDNPETQYF. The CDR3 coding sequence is TGTGCCAGCAGCCATCGGGACAACCCAGAGACCCAGTACTTC.